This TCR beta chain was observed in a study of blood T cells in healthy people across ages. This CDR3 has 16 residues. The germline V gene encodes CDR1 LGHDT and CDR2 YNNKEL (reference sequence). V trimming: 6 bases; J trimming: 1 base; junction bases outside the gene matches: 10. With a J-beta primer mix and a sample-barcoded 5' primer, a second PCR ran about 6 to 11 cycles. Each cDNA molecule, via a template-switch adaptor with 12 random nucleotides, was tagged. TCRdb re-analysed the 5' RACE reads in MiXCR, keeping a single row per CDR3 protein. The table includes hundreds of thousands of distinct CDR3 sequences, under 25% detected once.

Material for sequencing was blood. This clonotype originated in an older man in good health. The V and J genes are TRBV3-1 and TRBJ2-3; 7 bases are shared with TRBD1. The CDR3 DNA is TGTGCCAGCAGTGGATCCCACAGGGGAGGCACAGATACGCAGTATTTT. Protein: CASSGSHRGGTDTQYF.